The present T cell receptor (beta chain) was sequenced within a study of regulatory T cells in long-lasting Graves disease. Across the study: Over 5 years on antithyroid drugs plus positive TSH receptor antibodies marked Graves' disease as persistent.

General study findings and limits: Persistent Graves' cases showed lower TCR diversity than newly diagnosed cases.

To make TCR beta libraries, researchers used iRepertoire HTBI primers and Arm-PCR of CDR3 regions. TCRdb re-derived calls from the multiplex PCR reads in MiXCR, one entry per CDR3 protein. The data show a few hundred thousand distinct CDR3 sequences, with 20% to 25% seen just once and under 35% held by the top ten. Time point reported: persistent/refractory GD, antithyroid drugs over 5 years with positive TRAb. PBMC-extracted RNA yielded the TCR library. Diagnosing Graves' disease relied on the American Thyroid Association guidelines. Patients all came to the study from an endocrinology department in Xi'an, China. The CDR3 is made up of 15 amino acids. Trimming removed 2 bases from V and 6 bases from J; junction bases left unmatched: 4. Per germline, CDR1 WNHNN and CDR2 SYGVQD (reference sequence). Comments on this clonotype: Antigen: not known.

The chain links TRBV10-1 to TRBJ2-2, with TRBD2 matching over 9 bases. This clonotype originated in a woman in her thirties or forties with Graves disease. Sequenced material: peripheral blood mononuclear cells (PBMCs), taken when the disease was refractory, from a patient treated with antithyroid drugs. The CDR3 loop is CASSERGRDPGELFF. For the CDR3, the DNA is TGCGCCAGCAGTGAGCGCGGGAGGGACCCCGGGGAGCTGTTTTTT.